The 21 T cell receptor beta chains listed next were all sequenced from one sample in a study of blood T cell repertoires in COVID-19. Using immunoSEQ multiplex PCR, the repertoire was profiled, and TCRdb retains in-frame clones only, with some absent. The table has about 290,000 clones, roughly 90% seen once. Sequenced input: PBMCs or T cells enriched from blood (not recorded which). Every receptor here comes from a woman in her forties who had recovered from COVID-19.

V is TRBV4-1 and J is TRBJ2-1, with TRBD1 matching over 8 bases. Germline CDR1 reads MGHRA; CDR2 reads YSYEKL. V was pared by 2 bases and J by 5 bases, with 5 bases of the junction left unmatched. The CDR3 totals 15 residues. In DNA, the CDR3 is TGCGCCAGCAGCCAAACCGGGACAGGTCACAATGAGCAGTTCTTC. Translating it yields CASSQTGTGHNEQFF.

J is TRBJ1-6 and V is TRBV14; 9 bases fit TRBD1. Germline V gene sequence: CDR1 SGHDN, CDR2 FVKESK. The CDR3 totals 16 residues. J gave up 9 bases and V 1 base, and 7 bases lay outside the gene matches. This chain's CDR3 is CASSQVTGGRRSPLHF. For the CDR3, the DNA is TGTGCCAGCAGCCAAGTCACAGGGGGCCGACGTTCACCCCTCCACTTT.

The chain employs TRBV18 and TRBJ2-7, with D maybe TRBD1 (6 bases). The germline CDR1 and CDR2 sequences are KGHSH and LQKENI. Trimming took 5 bases from V and 0 from J, leaving 11 bases between them. The CDR3 loop spans 14 amino acids. The CDR3 here is CASSSDRASYEQYF. The DNA of the CDR3 is TGTGCCAGCTCATCGGACAGAGCCTCCTACGAGCAGTACTTC. The complete variable domain, with remaining parts taken from reference TRBV18 and TRBJ2-7, reads NAGVMQNPRHLVRRRGQEARLRCSPMKGHSHVYWYRQLPEEGLKFMVYLQKENIIDESGMPKERFSAEFPKEGPSILRIQQVVRGDSAAYFCASSSDRASYEQYFGPGTRLTVT.

This clone was seen a few times. This rearrangement joins TRBV14 to TRBJ1-3, with D perhaps TRBD1 (6 bases). V shed 1 base and J shed 2 bases, with 12 bases lying between them. The V gene's germline CDR1 is SGHDN and CDR2 FVKESK. This CDR3 spans 16 amino acids. The CDR3 is CASSQGVRGPGNTIYF. In nucleotides, the CDR3 is TGTGCCAGCAGCCAAGGGGTCAGGGGCCCTGGAAACACCATATATTTT.

The chain is built from TRBV5-1 and TRBJ1-2, with 9 bases lining up with TRBD1. V lost 4 bases to trimming and J lost 4 bases; unmatched junction nucleotides: 8. From germline, CDR1 is SGHRS and CDR2 YFSETQ. The CDR3 runs 15 residues. In nucleotides, the CDR3 is TGCGCCAGCAGCACGGAGGGACAGGGAGGCTATGGCTACACCTTC. The encoded protein is CASSTEGQGGYGYTF.

The chain couples TRBV11-2 to TRBJ1-4; D call uncertain. Per germline, CDR1 SGHAT and CDR2 FQNNGV. Trimming took off 0 bases at V and 8 bases at J, with 10 bases between the two ends. There are 14 residues in the CDR3. The CDR3 nucleotides read TGTGCCAGCAGCTTAGATGGTGAGATAGAAAAACTGTTTTTT. Translated: CASSLDGEIEKLFF.

The V call is TRBV3-1 (or the pseudogene TRBV3-2), the J call TRBJ2-3, with 11 bases matching TRBD2. From germline, CDR1 is LGHDT and CDR2 YNNKEL (reference sequence). The V and J ends lost 4 bases and 2 bases, in that order; junction bases with no gene match: 5. This CDR3 has 16 residues. The CDR3 here is CASSPKLAGATDTQYF. The CDR3 DNA is TGTGCCAGCAGCCCTAAACTAGCGGGGGCCACAGATACGCAGTATTTT.

V and J are TRBV2 and TRBJ1-6, with TRBD1 identical over 8 bases. This CDR3 region has 14 residues. The V segment lost 7 bases and the J segment 9 bases; nucleotides outside the gene matches: 8. CDR1 and CDR2 (germline): SNHLY, FYNNEI. The chain's CDR3 is CASNGQGSSSPLHF. The CDR3 bases are TGTGCCAGCAACGGACAGGGTTCAAGTTCACCCCTCCACTTT.

This chain's CDR3 is CASSVGGLAGGNGETQYF. CDR3 bases: TGTGCCAGCAGCGTAGGAGGGCTAGCGGGAGGTAATGGTGAGACCCAGTACTTC. J is TRBJ2-5 and V is TRBV9; the match to TRBD2 covers 11 bases. After removal of 0 bases from V and 5 bases from J, the junction contained 12 bases not matched to a gene. Germline V gene sequence: CDR1 SGDLS, CDR2 YYNGEE. The CDR3 is 18 residues long. Full variable domain (remainder filled in from reference TRBV9 and TRBJ2-5): DSGVTQTPKHLITATGQRVTLRCSPRSGDLSVYWYQQSLDQGLQFLIQYYNGEERAKGNILERFSAQQFPDLHSELNLSSLELGDSALYFCASSVGGLAGGNGETQYFGPGTRLLVL.

V usage is TRBV5-5 and J usage is TRBJ2-5; 9 bases align to TRBD2. CDR1 is SGHKS and CDR2 is YYEKEE in the germline V gene (reference sequence). The CDR3 sequence is 10 residues long. V shed 7 bases, J shed 9 bases, and the junction held 1 base outside the gene matches. The CDR3 region is CASRGGAQYF. DNA for the CDR3: TGTGCCAGCCGCGGGGGGGCCCAGTACTTC. The whole variable domain, filled in from reference TRBV5-5 and TRBJ2-5, reads DAGVTQSPTHLIKTRGQQVTLRCSPISGHKSVSWYQQVLGQGPQFIFQYYEKEERGRGNFPDRFSARQFPNYSSELNVNALLLGDSALYLCASRGGAQYFGPGTRLLVL.

The rearrangement uses TRBV6-2 or TRBV6-3 and TRBJ2-1, with TRBD2 matching 8 bases. Germline lookup yields CDR1 MNHEY and CDR2 SVGEGT. Trimming removed 5 bases from V and 6 bases from J; junction bases left unmatched: 12. The CDR3 extends over 16 amino acids. The CDR3 spells CASSHHTSGEFNEQFF. Here the CDR3 DNA reads TGTGCCAGCAGTCACCACACTAGCGGCGAATTCAATGAGCAGTTCTTC.

The chain joins TRBV7-2 to TRBJ2-5; the match to TRBD2 covers 13 bases. The ends lost 5 bases at V and 4 bases at J; junction bases unmatched: 4. CDR1 SGHTA and CDR2 FQGNSA come from the germline V gene. CDR3 size: 15 residues. CDR3 coding DNA: TGTGCCAGCAGCCTGACTAGCGGGAGGTCAGAGACCCAGTACTTC. The encoded protein is CASSLTSGRSETQYF.

The chain employs TRBV5-4 and TRBJ2-7, with 10 positions matching TRBD1. The CDR3 extends over 15 amino acids. The V and J ends lost 3 bases and 2 bases, in that order; junction bases with no gene match: 5. CDR1 SGHNT and CDR2 YYREEE come from the germline V gene (reference sequence). The CDR3 coding sequence is TGTGCCAGCAGCTCCGCAGGGACAGGGGCCTACGAGCAGTACTTC. Its translation is CASSSAGTGAYEQYF.

The genes are TRBV5-1 and TRBJ2-3; a possible D gene is TRBD2 (6 bases). CDR1 and CDR2 from the germline V gene are SGHRS and YFSETQ. Deletions cut 4 bases from V and 6 bases from J, with 18 bases between. This CDR3 has 15 amino acids. In DNA form, the CDR3 reads TGCGCCAGCAGCGGTGGAGGGGCCGGTCAGGATACGCAGTATTTT. Translating it yields CASSGGGAGQDTQYF.

This chain joins TRBV19 and TRBJ2-1; 9 bases are shared with TRBD2. The germline gives CDR1 LNHDA, CDR2 SQIVND (reference sequence). Germline trimming cut 10 bases from V and 6 bases from J; bases unmatched to any gene: 10. The CDR3 has 14 residues. CDR3 nucleotide sequence: TGTGCCACCTTTAGCGGGAGAGCCAGCAATGAGCAGTTCTTC. It translates to CATFSGRASNEQFF.

This clone was detected once. The rearrangement links TRBV4-3 to TRBJ2-1, with 11 bases fitting TRBD1. The CDR3 loop spans 18 amino acids. CDR1 is LGHNA, CDR2 YSLEER, per germline. With 4 bases clipped from V and 5 bases from J, the junction kept 13 bases outside the gene matches. The CDR3 sequence is CASSPRRTGGEFNNEQFF. The CDR3 DNA follows: TGCGCCAGCAGCCCCCGTCGGACAGGGGGCGAATTTAACAATGAGCAGTTCTTC.

The chain joins TRBV10-3 to TRBJ1-5; D uncertain. The CDR3 is 14 amino acids. Germline assignment: CDR1 ENHRY and CDR2 SYGVKD. V was trimmed by 0 bases and J by 4 bases, leaving 7 bases between them. Written as DNA, the CDR3 is TGTGCCATCAGTGAGTCAGTCGGGAATCAGCCCCAGCATTTT. Its protein product is CAISESVGNQPQHF.

The chain is built from TRBV4-1 and TRBJ1-1, with TRBD1 identical over 8 bases. The CDR3 covers 14 residues. Per germline, CDR1 MGHRA and CDR2 YSYEKL. Germline trimming cut 4 bases from V and 5 bases from J; bases unmatched to any gene: 6. CDR3 sequence: CASSRVDRETEAFF. As DNA, the CDR3 is TGCGCCAGCAGCCGCGTGGACAGGGAGACTGAAGCTTTCTTT.

The rearrangement joins TRBV21-1 to TRBJ1-2; TRBD1 reflects the table's D call only, with no check against the DNA. TRBV21-1 is classified as a pseudogene. The CDR3 is 17 amino acids. The CDR3 DNA reads TGTGCCAGCAGCAACGAGGGGGACAGGCCCCCTAGGTTTGGCTACACCTTC. Encoded protein: CASSNEGDRPPRFGYTF.

In this sample, this clone turned up once. The V and J genes are TRBV30 and TRBJ1-2; 7 bases agree with TRBD1. Germline CDR1 GTSNPN, CDR2 SVGIG (reference sequence). This CDR3 contains 13 residues. The V segment lost 6 bases and the J segment 3 bases; nucleotides outside the gene matches: 7. In DNA form, the CDR3 reads TGTGCCTGTGGGGACAGTGCGCACTATGGCTACACCTTC. Protein: CACGDSAHYGYTF.

V and J are TRBV7-3 and TRBJ2-2; D unresolved. V lost 5 bases to trimming and J lost 7 bases, with 20 bases between them. This CDR3 contains 16 residues. CDR1 is SGHTA and CDR2 is FQGTGA in the germline V gene. The CDR3 DNA sequence: TGTGCCAGCAGCCCCCAAGGAGACCCAGTGAACGGGGAGCTGTTTTTT. The encoded protein is CASSPQGDPVNGELFF.